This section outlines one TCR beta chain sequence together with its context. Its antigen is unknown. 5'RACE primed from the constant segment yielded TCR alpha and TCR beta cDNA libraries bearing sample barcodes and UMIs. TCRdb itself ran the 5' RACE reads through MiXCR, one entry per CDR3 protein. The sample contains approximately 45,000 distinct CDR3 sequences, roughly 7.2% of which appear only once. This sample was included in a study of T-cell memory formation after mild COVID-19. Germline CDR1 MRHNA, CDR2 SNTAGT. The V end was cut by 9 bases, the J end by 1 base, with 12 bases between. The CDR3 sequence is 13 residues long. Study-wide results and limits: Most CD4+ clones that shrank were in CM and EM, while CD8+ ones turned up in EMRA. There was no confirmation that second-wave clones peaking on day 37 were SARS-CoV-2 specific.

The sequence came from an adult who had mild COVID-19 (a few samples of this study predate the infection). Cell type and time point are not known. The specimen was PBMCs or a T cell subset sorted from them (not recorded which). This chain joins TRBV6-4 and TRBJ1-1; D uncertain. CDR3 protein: CASRQLENTEAFF. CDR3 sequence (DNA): TGTGCCAGTAGACAACTGGAGAACACTGAAGCTTTCTTT.